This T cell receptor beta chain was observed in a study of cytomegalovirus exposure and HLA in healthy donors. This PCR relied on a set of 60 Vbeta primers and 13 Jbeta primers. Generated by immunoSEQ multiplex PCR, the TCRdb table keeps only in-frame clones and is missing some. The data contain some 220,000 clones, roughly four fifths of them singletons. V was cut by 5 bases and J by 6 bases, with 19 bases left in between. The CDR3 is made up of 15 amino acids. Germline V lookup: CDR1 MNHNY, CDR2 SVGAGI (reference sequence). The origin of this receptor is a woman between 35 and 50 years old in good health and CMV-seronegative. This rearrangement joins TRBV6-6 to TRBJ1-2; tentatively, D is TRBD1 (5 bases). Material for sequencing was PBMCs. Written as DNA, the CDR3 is TGTGCCAGCAGTAAGAGGAGTGTAGGGGCAGATGGCTACACCTTC. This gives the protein CASSKRSVGADGYTF.